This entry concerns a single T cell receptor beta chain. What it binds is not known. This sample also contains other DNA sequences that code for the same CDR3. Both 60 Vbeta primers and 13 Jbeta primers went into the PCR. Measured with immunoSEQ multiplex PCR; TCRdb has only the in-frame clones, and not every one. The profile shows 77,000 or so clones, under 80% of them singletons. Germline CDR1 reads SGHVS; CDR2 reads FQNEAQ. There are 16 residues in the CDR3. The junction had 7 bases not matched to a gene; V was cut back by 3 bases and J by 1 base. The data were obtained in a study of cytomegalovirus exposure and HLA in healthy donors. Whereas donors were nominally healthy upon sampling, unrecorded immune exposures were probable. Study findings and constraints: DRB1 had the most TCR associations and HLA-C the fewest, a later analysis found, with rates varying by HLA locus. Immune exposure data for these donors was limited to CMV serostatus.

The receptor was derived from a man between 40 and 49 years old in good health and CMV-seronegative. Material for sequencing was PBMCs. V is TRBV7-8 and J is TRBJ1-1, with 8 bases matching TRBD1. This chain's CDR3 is CASSLRDRGSNTEAFF. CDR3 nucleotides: TGTGCCAGCAGCTTGAGAGACAGGGGCTCGAACACTGAAGCTTTCTTT.